This TCR beta chain is from a study of tumor and adjacent non-tumor tissue in lung cancer. Study-wide context: The patients, 10 to 11 men and five or six women, were roughly 31 to 85 with stage I to III disease.

The template was RNA from unsorted bulk tissue. Chemotherapy-naive patients with new lung cancer underwent thoracic surgery in China, August–late 2014. Three rounds of nested PCR, following a modified ARM-PCR protocol, produced the TCRbeta library. TCRdb itself ran the multiplex PCR reads through MiXCR, one entry per CDR3 protein. The data contain under 250,000 distinct CDR3 sequences, 70% to 75% of them singletons. Deletions cut 7 bases from V and 4 bases from J, with 19 bases between. The CDR3 has 15 residues. Germline V lookup: CDR1 MNHNS, CDR2 SASEGT. This clonotype has just a few counts. Its antigen is unknown. Study-wide findings and caveats: Compared with tumor, normal lung showed significantly lower TCR diversity. Tumor repertoires had a smaller top 100 clone share than normal lung.

Sequencing was performed on lung tumor tissue. This receptor was obtained from a man aged 60 to 69 with non-small cell lung cancer. The chain recombines TRBV6-1 with TRBJ1-2; D call uncertain. The CDR3 is CASNPSRGGSYGYTF. CDR3 DNA: TGTGCCAGCAACCCCTCGCGGGGAGGGAGCTATGGCTACACCTTC.